A selection of T cell receptor beta chains follows, all from one sample in a study of T cells in Graves' hyperthyroidism and ophthalmopathy. Each CDR3 protein gets one entry after TCRdb re-called the multiplex PCR reads with MiXCR. The sample yields some 400,000 distinct CDR3 sequences, about 13% seen once. The sample taken for sequencing was blood. Receptors originate from a young man with Graves' hyperthyroidism that later progressed to Graves' ophthalmopathy. Each CDR3 is given with its conserved first and last residue. Each record gives: CDR3 protein, V gene.

cdr3_aa: CASSDRGGPYGYTF
v_call: TRBV6-1

cdr3_aa: CASSDRVSNTEAFF
v_call: TRBV5-4

cdr3_aa: CASSPDLGNTEAFF
v_call: TRBV19

cdr3_aa: CASSSRDIPYEQYF
v_call: TRBV5-1

cdr3_aa: CASEHGNTIYF
v_call: TRBV6-1

cdr3_aa: CSAPAQGATNEQFF
v_call: TRBV20-1

cdr3_aa: CASGGTGGRITEAFF
v_call: TRBV10-1

cdr3_aa: CASSFRPEYGYTF
v_call: TRBV27

cdr3_aa: CASSPPHWGPTGELFF
v_call: TRBV19

cdr3_aa: CASSLGRDRWTGELFF
v_call: TRBV5-1

cdr3_aa: CASSYGGGQYNEQFF
v_call: TRBV5-1

cdr3_aa: CASSYLHRDRGNEQFF
v_call: TRBV6-2/TRBV6-3

cdr3_aa: CASSPTGGALKGYTF
v_call: TRBV18

cdr3_aa: CASSSLTGLSIYEQYF
v_call: TRBV7-6

cdr3_aa: CASTRTGQTGNTIYF
v_call: TRBV11-2

cdr3_aa: CSVVDEGSSYEQYF
v_call: TRBV29-1

cdr3_aa: CASSPGGVTFPLHF
v_call: TRBV7-9

cdr3_aa: CASSLAGSGSSYNEQFF
v_call: TRBV5-1

cdr3_aa: CASSFPQYEQYF
v_call: TRBV11-2

cdr3_aa: CASSPGMGEQYF
v_call: TRBV9

cdr3_aa: CASSLVARGASYEQYF
v_call: TRBV7-9

cdr3_aa: CASSLGQGGREKLFF
v_call: TRBV27

cdr3_aa: CASTDRGHGYTF
v_call: TRBV7-2

cdr3_aa: CASSRGTEAFF
v_call: TRBV12-3/TRBV12-4

cdr3_aa: CASSRTGGKNTIYF
v_call: TRBV7-2

cdr3_aa: CASSLGSGGTSYNEQFF
v_call: TRBV11-3

cdr3_aa: CASSARGQGPDEQYF
v_call: TRBV7-9

cdr3_aa: CASSVRQGGNTDTQYF
v_call: TRBV5-1

cdr3_aa: CASSVANGGGEETQYF
v_call: TRBV9

cdr3_aa: CSAADRIEKLFF
v_call: TRBV20-1

cdr3_aa: CASKTGVATNEKLFF
v_call: TRBV19

cdr3_aa: CASSLGSRAYGYTF
v_call: TRBV13

cdr3_aa: CASSPSWGGSYEQYF
v_call: TRBV3-1

cdr3_aa: CASSLWPVGETQYF
v_call: TRBV11-2

cdr3_aa: CANSFSSMNTEAFF
v_call: TRBV7-2

cdr3_aa: CSVKSPGAYEQYF
v_call: TRBV29-1

cdr3_aa: CSVGVVSEAFF
v_call: TRBV29-1

cdr3_aa: CASSDLTGGEKLFF
v_call: TRBV2

cdr3_aa: CSVVDGSATNEKLFF
v_call: TRBV29-1

cdr3_aa: CASSEGRYNSPLHF
v_call: TRBV2

cdr3_aa: CASSPRHGTVNQPQHF
v_call: TRBV7-2

cdr3_aa: CASNNGRTGKYEQYF
v_call: TRBV11-3